This T cell receptor (beta chain) was profiled in a study of T cells in Graves' hyperthyroidism and ophthalmopathy. The CDR3 has 15 residues. The germline CDR1 and CDR2 sequences are MDHEN and SYDVKM. V was cut by 6 bases and J by 3 bases, with 17 bases left in between. RNA transcripts were the template for amplifying TCR beta CDR3 regions. HTBI primers were the set used in a first-round RT-PCR of the TCR CDR3. TCRdb re-called the multiplex PCR reads with MiXCR, one entry per CDR3 protein. Of approximately 710,000 distinct CDR3 sequences listed, roughly 17% are singletons. Diagnostic assessment was based on clinical symptoms, serum thyroxine and TRAb, thyroid ultrasound and orbital computed tomography.

Sequenced sample: blood. This chain joins TRBV28 and TRBJ1-1; D possibly corresponds to TRBD1 (6 bases). The receptor was isolated from a man aged 45-65 years with Graves' hyperthyroidism. The CDR3: CASRGAWGEDTEAFF. In DNA, the CDR3 is TGTGCCAGCAGGGGGGCGTGGGGCGAGGACACTGAAGCTTTCTTT.